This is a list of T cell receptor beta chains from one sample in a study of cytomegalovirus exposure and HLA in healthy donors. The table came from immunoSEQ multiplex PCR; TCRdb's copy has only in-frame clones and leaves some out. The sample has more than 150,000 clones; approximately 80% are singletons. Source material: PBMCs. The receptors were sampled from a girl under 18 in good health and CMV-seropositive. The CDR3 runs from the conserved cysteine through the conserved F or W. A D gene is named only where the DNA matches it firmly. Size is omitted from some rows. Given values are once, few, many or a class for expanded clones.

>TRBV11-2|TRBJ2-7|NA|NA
TGTGCCAGCAGCTTGCGACCGGGAGAGGGATACGAGCAGTACTTC
CASSLRPGEGYEQYF
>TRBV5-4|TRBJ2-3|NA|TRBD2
TGTGCCAGCAGCTCCCGGACTAGCGGGACGCCGTCCTCGCAGTATTTT
CASSSRTSGTPSSQYF
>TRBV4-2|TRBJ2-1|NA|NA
TGTGCCAGCAGCGACATGGGACTTAGCAATGAGCAGTTCTTC
CASSDMGLSNEQFF
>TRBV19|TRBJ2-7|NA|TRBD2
TGTGCCAGTAGTATGTCAGGACTAGCTTCCTACGAGCAGTACTTC
CASSMSGLASYEQYF
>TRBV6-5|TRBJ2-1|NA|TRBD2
TGTGCCAGCAGGACAGCGGGAGGCTACAATGAGCAGTTCTTC
CASRTAGGYNEQFF
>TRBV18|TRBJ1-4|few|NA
TGTGCCAGCTCGACTATAGGGCCGGGCAATGAAAAACTGTTTTTT
CASSTIGPGNEKLFF
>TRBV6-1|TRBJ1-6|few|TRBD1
TGTGCCAGCAGCCAGTCCGGGACAGGGAATTCACCCCTCCACTTT
CASSQSGTGNSPLHF
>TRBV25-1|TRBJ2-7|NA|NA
TGTGCCAGCAGTGAATCGGGGTACGAGCAGTACTTC
CASSESGYEQYF
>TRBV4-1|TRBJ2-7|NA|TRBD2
TGCGCCAGCAGCCAAGCGCGACTAGCAGTCGAGCAGTACTTC
CASSQARLAVEQYF
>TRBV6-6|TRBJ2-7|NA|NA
TGTGCCAGCAGTGGACAGCTCTACGAGCAGTACTTC
CASSGQLYEQYF
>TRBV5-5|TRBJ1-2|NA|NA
TGTGCCAGCAGCGTACGCCTCGAGGGATCCTATGGCTACACCTTC
CASSVRLEGSYGYTF
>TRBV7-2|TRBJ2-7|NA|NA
TGTGCCAGCAGCTTTCCTCAGGGGTTCCTCCACGAGCAGTACTTC
CASSFPQGFLHEQYF
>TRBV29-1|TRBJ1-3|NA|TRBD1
TGCAGCGGCCACTTCAGGGGGCTGGTCGGAAACACCATATATTTT
CSGHFRGLVGNTIYF
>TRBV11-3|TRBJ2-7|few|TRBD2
TGTGCCAGCAGCTTTAGTTCCGCCGGGGGGTACGAGCAGTACTTC
CASSFSSAGGYEQYF
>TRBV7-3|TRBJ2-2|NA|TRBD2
TGTGCCAGCAGCTTGGGACTAGCGTTAACCGGGGAGCTGTTTTTT
CASSLGLALTGELFF
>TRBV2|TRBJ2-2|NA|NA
TGTGCCAGCAGTGATTGGGGAGCGTCGAACACCGGGGAGCTGTTTTTT
CASSDWGASNTGELFF
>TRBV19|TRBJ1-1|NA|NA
TGTGCCAGTAGTCCGTTTGCGAGGTCGGGCACTGAAGCTTTCTTT
CASSPFARSGTEAFF